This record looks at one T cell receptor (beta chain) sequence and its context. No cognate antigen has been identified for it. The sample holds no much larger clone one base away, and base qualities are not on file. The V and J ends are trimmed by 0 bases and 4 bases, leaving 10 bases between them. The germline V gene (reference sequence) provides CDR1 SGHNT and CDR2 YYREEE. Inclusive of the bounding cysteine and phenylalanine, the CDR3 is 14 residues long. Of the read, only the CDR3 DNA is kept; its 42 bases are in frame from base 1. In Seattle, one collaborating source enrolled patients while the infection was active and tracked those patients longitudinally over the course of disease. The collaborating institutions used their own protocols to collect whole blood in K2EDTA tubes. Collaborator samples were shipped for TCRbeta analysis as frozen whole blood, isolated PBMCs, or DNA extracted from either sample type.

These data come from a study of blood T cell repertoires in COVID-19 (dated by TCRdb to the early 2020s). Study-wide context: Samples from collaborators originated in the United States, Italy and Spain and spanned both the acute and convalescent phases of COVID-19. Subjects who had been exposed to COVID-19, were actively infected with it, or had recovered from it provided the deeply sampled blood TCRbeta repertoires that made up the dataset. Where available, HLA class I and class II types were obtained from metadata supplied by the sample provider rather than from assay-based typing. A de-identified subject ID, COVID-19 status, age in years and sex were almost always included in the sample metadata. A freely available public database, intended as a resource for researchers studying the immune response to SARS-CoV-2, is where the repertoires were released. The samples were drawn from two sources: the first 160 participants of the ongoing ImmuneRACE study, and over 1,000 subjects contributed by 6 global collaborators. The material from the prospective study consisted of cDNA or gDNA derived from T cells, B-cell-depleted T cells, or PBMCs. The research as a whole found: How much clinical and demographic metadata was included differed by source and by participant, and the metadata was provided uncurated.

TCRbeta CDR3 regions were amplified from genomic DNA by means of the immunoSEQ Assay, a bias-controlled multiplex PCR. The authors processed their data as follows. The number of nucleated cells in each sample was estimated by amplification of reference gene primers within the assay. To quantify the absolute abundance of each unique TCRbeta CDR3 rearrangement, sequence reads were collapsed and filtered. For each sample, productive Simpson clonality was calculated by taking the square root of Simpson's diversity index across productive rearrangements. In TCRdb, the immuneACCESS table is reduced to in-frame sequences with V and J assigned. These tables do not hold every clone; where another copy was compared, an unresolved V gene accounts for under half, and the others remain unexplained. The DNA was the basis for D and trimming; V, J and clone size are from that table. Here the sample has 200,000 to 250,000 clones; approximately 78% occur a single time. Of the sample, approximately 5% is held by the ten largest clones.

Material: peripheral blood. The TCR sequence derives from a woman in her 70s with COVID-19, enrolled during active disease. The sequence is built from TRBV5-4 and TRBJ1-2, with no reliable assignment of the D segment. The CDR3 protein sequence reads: CASSLGDSVYGYTF. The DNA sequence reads TGTGCCAGCAGCTTGGGTGACTCCGTCTATGGCTACACCTTC.